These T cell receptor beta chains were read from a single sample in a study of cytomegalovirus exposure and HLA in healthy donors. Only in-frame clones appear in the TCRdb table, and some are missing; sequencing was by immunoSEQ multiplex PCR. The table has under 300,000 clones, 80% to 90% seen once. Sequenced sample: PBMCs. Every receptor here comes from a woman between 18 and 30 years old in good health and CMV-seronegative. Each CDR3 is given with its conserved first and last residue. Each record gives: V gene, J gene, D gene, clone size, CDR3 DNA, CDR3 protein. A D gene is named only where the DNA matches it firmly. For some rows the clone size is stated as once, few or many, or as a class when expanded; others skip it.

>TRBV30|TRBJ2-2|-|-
TGTGCTGTAGCTTCAAGTTACACCGGGGAGCTGTTTTTT
CAVASSYTGELFF
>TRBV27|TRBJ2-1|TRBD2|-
TGTGCCAGCAAGACCTCCCTAGCGGAGTTCTTC
CASKTSLAEFF
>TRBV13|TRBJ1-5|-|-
TGTGCCAGCAGCTTAGCAGCGGAGGTTTATGCGCAGCCCCAGCATTTT
CASSLAAEVYAQPQHF
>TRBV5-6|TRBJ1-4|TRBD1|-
TGTGCCAGCAGCTCGCAGGGGGCCGGAGGTGAAAAACTGTTTTTT
CASSSQGAGGEKLFF
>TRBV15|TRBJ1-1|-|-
TGTGCCACCAGCAGAGAAAGGACAAAGAACACTGAAGCTTTCTTT
CATSRERTKNTEAFF
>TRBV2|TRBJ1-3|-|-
TGTGCCAGCAGTGGCAGGCCGAGCTCTGGAAACACCATATATTTT
CASSGRPSSGNTIYF
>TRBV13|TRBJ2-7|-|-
TGTGCCAGCAGTGATCGAGGGCAAAACGAGCAGTACTTC
CASSDRGQNEQYF
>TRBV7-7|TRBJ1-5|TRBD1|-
TGTGCTAGCAGCTTAGACAGGGATGAGCCCCAGCATTTT
CASSLDRDEPQHF
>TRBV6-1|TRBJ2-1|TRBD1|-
TGTGCCAGCAGTGATCGACAGGGATGGGATGAGCAGTTCTTC
CASSDRQGWDEQFF
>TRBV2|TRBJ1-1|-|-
TGTGCCGGGCGGGGGAACGCTGAAGCTTTCTTT
CAGRGNAEAFF
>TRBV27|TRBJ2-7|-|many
TGTGCCAGCGGTACAGGGTCGCACGAGCAGTACTTC
CASGTGSHEQYF
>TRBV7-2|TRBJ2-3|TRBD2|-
TGTGCCAGCAGCCCCGGACTAGCGGATACGCAGTATTTT
CASSPGLADTQYF
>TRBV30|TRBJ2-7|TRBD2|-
TGTGCCTGGAGTCCTCATTTGGGAGGGGAGCAGTACTTC
CAWSPHLGGEQYF
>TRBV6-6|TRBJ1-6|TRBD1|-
TGTGCCAGCAGTTACTCGAGTGACAGGGTGAATTCACCCCTCCACTTT
CASSYSSDRVNSPLHF
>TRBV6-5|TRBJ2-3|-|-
TGTGCCAGCAGGACTCGCACAGATACGCAGTATTTT
CASRTRTDTQYF
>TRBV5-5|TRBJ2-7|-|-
TGTGCCAGCAGCTTGTGGCGGTCGTCCCACGAGCAGTACTTC
CASSLWRSSHEQYF
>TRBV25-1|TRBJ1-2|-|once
TGTGCCAGCAGAGGAGCTGCGGTCCCTGTCTACACCTTC
CASRGAAVPVYTF
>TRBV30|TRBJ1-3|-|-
TGTGCCTGGAGTTGGCATAACTCTGGAAACACCATATATTTT
CAWSWHNSGNTIYF
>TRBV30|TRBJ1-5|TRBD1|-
TGTGCCTGGAGTGAGAGTGTGGCAGGGGGTTTACATTTT
CAWSESVAGGLHF
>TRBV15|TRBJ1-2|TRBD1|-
TGTGCCACCAGCAGAGATCGTAATCGGGACAGTGGCTACACCTTC
CATSRDRNRDSGYTF
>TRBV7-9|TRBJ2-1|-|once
TGTGCCAGCAGCTTAGCAGGGAGCCATGAGCAGTTCTTC
CASSLAGSHEQFF
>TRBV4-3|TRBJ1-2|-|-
TGCGCCAGCAGCCAAGATTTCCTGGGGCTTAGCGGCTACACCTTC
CASSQDFLGLSGYTF
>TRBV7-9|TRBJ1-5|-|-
TGTGCCAGCAGCAAACAGGGTCCTAATCAGCCCCAGCATTTT
CASSKQGPNQPQHF
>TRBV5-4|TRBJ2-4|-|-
TGTGCCTATTTAAGGAGGGGCTCTGAGGACATTCAGTACTTC
CAYLRRGSEDIQYF
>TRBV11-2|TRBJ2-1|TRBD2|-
TGTGCCAGCAGCTTTCTGGCCTCTAGCGGGAGCAATGAGCAGTTCTTC
CASSFLASSGSNEQFF
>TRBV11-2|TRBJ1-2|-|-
TGTGCCAGCAGCTTGTCCCACAGTGGCCTTGGCTACACCTTC
CASSLSHSGLGYTF
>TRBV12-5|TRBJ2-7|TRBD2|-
TGTGCTAGTGGAACGCTAGCGGCCTACGAGCAGTACTTC
CASGTLAAYEQYF
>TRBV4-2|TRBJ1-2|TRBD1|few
TGTGCCAGCAGCCAACTGGGGGGACAGCTCTATGGCTACACCTTC
CASSQLGGQLYGYTF
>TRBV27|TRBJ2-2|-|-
TGTGCCAGCAGTTCATGGGGGGCCGGGGAGCTGTTTTTT
CASSSWGAGELFF
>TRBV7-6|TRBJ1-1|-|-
TGTGCCAGCAGCTACCGGGGGGCAGAGCGAGCTGAAGCTTTCTTT
CASSYRGAERAEAFF
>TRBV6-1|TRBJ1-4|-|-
TGTGCCAGCAGTGGGGGTCCAGGGGCGCGTGAAAAACTGTTTTTT
CASSGGPGAREKLFF
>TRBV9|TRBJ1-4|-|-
TGTGCCAGCAGCGTAGGAACAAAGTATGAAAAACTGTTTTTT
CASSVGTKYEKLFF
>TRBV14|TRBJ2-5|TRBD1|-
TGTGCCAGCAGCCCTCCTGTAGGGACAGGGAAAGAGACCCAGTACTTC
CASSPPVGTGKETQYF
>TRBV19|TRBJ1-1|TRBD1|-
TGTGCCAGTAGTTTCTCGGACAGGGTGGGAGCTTTCTTT
CASSFSDRVGAFF
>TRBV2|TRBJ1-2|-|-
TGTGCCAGCGTGACGGGACTAAACTATGGCTACACCTTC
CASVTGLNYGYTF
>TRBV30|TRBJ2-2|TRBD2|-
TGTGCCTGGAGGAAGACTAGCGGGAGCCACGGGGAGCTGTTTTTT
CAWRKTSGSHGELFF